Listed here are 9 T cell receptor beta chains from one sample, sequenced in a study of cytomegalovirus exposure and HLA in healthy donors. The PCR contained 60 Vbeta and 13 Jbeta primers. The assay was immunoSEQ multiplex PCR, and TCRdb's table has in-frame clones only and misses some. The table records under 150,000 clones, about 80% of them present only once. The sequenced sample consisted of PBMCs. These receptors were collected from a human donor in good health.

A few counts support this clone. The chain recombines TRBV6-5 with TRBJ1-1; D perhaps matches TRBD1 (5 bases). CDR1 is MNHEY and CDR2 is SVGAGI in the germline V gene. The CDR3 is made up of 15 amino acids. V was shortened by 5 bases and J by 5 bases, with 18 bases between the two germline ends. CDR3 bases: TGTGCCAGCAGTCAGGGAGTGGGGGGTCGAACTGAAGCTTTCTTT. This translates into CASSQGVGGRTEAFF.

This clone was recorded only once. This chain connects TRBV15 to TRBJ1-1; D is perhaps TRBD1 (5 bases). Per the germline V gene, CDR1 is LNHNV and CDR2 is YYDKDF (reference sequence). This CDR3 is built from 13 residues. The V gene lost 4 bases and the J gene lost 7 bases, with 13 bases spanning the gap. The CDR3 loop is CATSTHRGFEAFF. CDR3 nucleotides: TGTGCCACCAGCACCCATCGGGGGTTTGAAGCTTTCTTT. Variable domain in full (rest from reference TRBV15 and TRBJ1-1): DAMVIQNPRYQVTQFGKPVTLSCSQTLNHNVMYWYQQKSSQAPKLLFHYYDKDFNNEADTPDNFQSRRPNTSFCFLDIRSPGLGDTAMYLCATSTHRGFEAFFGQGTRLTVV.

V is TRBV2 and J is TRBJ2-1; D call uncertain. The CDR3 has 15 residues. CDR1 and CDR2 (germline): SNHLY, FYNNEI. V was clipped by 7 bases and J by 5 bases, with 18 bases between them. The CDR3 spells CASNREPMRNNEQFF. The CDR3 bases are TGTGCCAGCAATAGAGAGCCTATGCGAAACAATGAGCAGTTCTTC.

The CDR3 DNA sequence: TGCGCCAGCAGCCACTACGACGGAGGAAGCCAGCCCCAGCATTTT. Its translation: CASSHYDGGSQPQHF. The J gene is TRBJ1-5, the V gene TRBV4-1; no firm D call. This CDR3 is 15 amino acids long. V gave up 3 bases and J gave up 7 bases, with 16 bases separating them. Germline lookup yields CDR1 MGHRA and CDR2 YSYEKL.

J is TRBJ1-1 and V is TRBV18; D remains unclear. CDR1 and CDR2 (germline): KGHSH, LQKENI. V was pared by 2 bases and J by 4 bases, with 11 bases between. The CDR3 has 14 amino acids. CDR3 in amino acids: CASSPYGDSTEAFF. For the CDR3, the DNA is TGTGCCAGCTCACCATACGGGGATTCCACTGAAGCTTTCTTT.

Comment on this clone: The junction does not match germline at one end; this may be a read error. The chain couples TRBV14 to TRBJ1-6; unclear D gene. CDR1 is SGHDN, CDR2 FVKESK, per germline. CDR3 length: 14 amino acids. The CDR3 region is CASSQVGGPSPLHF. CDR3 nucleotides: TGTGCCAGCAGTCAAGTGGGAGGGCCTTCACCCCTCCACTTT.

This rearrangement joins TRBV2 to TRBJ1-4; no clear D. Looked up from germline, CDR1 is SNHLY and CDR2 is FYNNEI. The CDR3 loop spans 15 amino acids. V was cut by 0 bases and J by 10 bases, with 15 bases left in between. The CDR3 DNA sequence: TGTGCCAGCAGTGAAGCGCTGGGAGGTCCCCGAAAACTGTTTTTT. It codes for CASSEALGGPRKLFF.

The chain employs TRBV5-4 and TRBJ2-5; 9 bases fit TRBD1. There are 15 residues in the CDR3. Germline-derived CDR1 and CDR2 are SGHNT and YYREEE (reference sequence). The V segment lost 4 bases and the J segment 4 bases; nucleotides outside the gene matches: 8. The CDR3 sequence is CASSPGQGIGETQYF. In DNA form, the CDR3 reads TGTGCCAGCAGCCCCGGACAGGGGATCGGAGAGACCCAGTACTTC.

The CDR3 reads CASSSRGDQPQHF. DNA for the CDR3: TGTGCCAGCAGCTCCAGGGGGGATCAGCCCCAGCATTTT. The chain links TRBV7-6 to TRBJ1-5; 7 nucleotides match TRBD1. The germline gives CDR1 SGHVS, CDR2 FNYEAQ. The CDR3 consists of 13 residues. V lost 4 bases, J lost 5 bases, and 2 bases stayed unmatched.